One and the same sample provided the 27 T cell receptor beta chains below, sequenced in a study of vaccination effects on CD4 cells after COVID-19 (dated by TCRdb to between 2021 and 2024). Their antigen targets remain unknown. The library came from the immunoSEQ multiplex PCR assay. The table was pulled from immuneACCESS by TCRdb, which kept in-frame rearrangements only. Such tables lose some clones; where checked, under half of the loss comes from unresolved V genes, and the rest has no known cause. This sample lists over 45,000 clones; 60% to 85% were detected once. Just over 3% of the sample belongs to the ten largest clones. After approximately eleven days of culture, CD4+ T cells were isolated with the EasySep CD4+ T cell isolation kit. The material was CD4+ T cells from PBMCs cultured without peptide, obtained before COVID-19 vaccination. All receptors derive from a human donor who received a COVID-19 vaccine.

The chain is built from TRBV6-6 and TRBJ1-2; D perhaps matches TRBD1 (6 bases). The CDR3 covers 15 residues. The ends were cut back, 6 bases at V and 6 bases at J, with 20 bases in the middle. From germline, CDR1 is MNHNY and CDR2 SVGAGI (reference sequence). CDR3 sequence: CASSPLRTDPDGYTF. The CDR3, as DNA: TGTGCCAGCAGCCCCCTTCGGACAGACCCAGATGGCTACACCTTC.

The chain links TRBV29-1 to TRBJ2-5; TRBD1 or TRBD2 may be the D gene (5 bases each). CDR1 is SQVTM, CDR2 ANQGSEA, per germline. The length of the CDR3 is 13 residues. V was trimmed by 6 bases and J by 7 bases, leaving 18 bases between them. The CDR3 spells CSVLRDARRTQYF. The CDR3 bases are TGCAGCGTCTTACGGGACGCCCGCCGGACCCAGTACTTC.

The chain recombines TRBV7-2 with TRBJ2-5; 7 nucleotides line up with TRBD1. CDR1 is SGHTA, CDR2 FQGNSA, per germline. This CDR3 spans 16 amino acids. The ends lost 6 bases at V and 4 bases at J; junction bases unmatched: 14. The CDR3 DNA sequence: TGTGCCAGCAGTCAAACAGGGGCGACGGTACCAGAGACCCAGTACTTC. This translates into CASSQTGATVPETQYF. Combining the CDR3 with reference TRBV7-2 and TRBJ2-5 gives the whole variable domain GAGVSQSPSNKVTEKGKDVELRCDPISGHTALYWYRQSLGQGLEFLIYFQGNSAPDKSGLPSDRFSAERTGGSVSTLTIQRTQQEDSAVYLCASSQTGATVPETQYFGPGTRLLVL.

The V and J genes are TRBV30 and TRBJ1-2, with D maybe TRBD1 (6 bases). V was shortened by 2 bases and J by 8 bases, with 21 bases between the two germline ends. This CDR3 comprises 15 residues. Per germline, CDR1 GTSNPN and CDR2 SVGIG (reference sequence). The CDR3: CAWSTPGARGRGYTF. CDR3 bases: TGTGCCTGGAGTACACCAGGGGCGCGGGGGCGCGGCTACACCTTC.

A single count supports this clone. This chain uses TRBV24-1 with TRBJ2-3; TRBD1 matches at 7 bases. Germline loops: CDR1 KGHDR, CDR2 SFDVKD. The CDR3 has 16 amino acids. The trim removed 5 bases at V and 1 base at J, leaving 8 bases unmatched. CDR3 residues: CATSATGVGGTDTQYF. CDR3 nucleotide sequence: TGTGCCACCAGTGCTACAGGGGTCGGCGGCACAGATACGCAGTATTTT.

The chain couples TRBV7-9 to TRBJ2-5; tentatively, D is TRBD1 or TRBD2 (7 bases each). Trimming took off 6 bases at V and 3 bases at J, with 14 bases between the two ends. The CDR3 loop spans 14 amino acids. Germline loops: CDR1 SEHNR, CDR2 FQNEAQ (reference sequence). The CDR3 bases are TGTGCCAGCAGGCTACAGGGGACTAAAGAGACCCAGTACTTC. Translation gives CASRLQGTKETQYF.

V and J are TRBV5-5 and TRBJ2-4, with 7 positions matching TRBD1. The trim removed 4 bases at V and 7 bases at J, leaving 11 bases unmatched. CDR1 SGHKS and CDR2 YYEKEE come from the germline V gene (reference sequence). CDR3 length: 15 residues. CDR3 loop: CASSTLTGPGNIQYF. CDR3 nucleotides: TGTGCCAGCAGCACACTGACAGGGCCTGGGAACATTCAGTACTTC.

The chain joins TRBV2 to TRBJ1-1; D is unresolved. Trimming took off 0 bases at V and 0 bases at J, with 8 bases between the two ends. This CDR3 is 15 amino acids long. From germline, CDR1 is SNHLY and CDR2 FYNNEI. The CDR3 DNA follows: TGTGCCAGCAGTGAAGCTCTAGGGTTGAACACTGAAGCTTTCTTT. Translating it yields CASSEALGLNTEAFF.

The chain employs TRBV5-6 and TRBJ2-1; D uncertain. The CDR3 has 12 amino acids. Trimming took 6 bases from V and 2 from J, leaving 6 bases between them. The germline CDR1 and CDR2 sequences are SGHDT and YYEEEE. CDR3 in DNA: TGTGCCAGCATGGGGACCTACAATGAGCAGTTCTTC. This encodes CASMGTYNEQFF.

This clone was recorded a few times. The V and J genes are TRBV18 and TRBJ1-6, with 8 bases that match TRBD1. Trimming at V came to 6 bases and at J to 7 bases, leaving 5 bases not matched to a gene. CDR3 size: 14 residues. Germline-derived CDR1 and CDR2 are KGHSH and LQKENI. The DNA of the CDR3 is TGTGCCAGCTCCCAGGACAGGGAGAATTCACCCCTCCACTTT. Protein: CASSQDRENSPLHF.

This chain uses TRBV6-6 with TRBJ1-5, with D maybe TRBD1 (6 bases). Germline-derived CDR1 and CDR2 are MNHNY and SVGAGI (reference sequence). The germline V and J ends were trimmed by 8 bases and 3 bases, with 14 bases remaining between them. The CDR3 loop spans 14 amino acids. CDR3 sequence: CASLDSNLNQPQHF. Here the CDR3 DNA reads TGTGCCAGCCTGGACAGCAACCTCAATCAGCCCCAGCATTTT.

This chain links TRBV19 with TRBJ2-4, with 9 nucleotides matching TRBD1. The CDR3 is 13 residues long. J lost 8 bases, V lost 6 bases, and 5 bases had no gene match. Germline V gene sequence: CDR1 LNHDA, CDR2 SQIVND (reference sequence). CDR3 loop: CASSPRDRDIQYF. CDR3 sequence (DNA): TGTGCCAGTAGCCCCCGGGACAGGGACATTCAGTACTTC.

The CDR3 DNA follows: TGTGCCAGCAGTTTACAAGGCGGGGAGCTGTTTTTT. This codes for CASSLQGGELFF. The chain joins TRBV28 to TRBJ2-2, with D hard to call. The CDR3 length is 12 residues. V lost 2 bases and J 7 bases, leaving 5 bases between the germline ends. Germline V gene sequence: CDR1 MDHEN, CDR2 SYDVKM.

The CDR3 nucleotides are TGTGCCAGCAGCGTAGGACAGGTAAACACTGAAGCTTTCTTT. This translates into CASSVGQVNTEAFF. The rearrangement uses TRBV9 and TRBJ1-1, with D possibly being TRBD1 (6 bases). V was cut by 0 bases and J by 2 bases, with 8 bases left in between. Germline-derived CDR1 and CDR2 are SGDLS and YYNGEE. The CDR3 loop spans 14 amino acids.

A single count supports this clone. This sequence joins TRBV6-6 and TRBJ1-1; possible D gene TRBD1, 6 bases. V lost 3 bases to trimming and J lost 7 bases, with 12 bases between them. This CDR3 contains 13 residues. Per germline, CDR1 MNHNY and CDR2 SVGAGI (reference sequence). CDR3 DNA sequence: TGTGCCAGCAGTTATCAACAGGGAGATGAAGCTTTCTTT. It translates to CASSYQQGDEAFF.

CDR3 sequence (DNA): TGTGCCACCAGCGTAAGTTGGACTAGCGGGCAAGAGACCCAGTACTTC. Protein product: CATSVSWTSGQETQYF. The J gene is TRBJ2-5, the V gene TRBV15; 11 bases match TRBD2. This CDR3 has 16 amino acids. Germline CDR1 is LNHNV and CDR2 is YYDKDF (reference sequence). V lost 5 bases and J lost 2; bases outside the gene matches: 7. The full variable domain, in which reference TRBV15 and TRBJ2-5 provide the parts outside the CDR3, is DAMVIQNPRYQVTQFGKPVTLSCSQTLNHNVMYWYQQKSSQAPKLLFHYYDKDFNNEADTPDNFQSRRPNTSFCFLDIRSPGLGDTAMYLCATSVSWTSGQETQYFGPGTRLLVL.

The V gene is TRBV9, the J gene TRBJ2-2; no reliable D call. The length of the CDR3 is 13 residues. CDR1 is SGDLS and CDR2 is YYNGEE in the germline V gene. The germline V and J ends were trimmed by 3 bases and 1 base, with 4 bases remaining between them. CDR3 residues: CASSALNTGELFF. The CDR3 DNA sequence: TGTGCCAGCAGCGCATTGAACACCGGGGAGCTGTTTTTT.

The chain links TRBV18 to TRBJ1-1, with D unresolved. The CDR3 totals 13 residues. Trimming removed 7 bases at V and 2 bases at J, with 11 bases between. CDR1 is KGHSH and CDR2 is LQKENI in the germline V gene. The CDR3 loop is CASFLTPNTEAFF. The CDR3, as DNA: TGTGCCAGCTTTTTGACGCCAAACACTGAAGCTTTCTTT.

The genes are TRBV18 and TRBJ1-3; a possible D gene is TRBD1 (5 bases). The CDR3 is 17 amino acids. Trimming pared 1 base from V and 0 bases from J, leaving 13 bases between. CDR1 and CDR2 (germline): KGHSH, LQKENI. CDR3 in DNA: TGTGCCAGCTCACCACGAGGGACGGCGAGCTCTGGAAACACCATATATTTT. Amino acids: CASSPRGTASSGNTIYF. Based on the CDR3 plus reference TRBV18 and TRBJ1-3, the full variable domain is NAGVMQNPRHLVRRRGQEARLRCSPMKGHSHVYWYRQLPEEGLKFMVYLQKENIIDESGMPKERFSAEFPKEGPSILRIQQVVRGDSAAYFCASSPRGTASSGNTIYFGEGSWLTVV.

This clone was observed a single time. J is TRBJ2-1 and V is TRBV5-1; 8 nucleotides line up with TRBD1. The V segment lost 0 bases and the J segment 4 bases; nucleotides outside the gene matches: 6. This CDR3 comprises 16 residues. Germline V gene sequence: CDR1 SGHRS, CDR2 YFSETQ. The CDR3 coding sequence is TGCGCCAGCAGCTTGGGCAGGACAGGGAATTACAATGAGCAGTTCTTC. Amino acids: CASSLGRTGNYNEQFF.

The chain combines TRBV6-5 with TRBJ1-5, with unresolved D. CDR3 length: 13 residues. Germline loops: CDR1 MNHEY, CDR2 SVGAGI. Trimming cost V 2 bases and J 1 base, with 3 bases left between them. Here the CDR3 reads CASSYPSNQPQHF. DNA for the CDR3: TGTGCCAGCAGTTACCCGAGCAATCAGCCCCAGCATTTT.

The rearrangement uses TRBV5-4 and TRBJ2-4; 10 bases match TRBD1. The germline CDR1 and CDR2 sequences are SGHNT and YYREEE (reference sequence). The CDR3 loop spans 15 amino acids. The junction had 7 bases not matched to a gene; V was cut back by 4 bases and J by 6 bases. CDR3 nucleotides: TGTGCCAGCAGCCCTGACAGGGGGCCTGGAAACATTCAGTACTTC. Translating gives CASSPDRGPGNIQYF.

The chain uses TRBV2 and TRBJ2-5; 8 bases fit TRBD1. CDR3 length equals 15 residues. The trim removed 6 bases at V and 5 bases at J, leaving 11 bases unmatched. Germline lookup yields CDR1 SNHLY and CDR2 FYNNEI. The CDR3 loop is CASSRQGQGRETQYF. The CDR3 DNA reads TGTGCCAGCAGCAGACAGGGGCAAGGACGGGAGACCCAGTACTTC. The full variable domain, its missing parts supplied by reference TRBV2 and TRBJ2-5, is EPEVTQTPSHQVTQMGQEVILRCVPISNHLYFYWYRQILGQKVEFLVSFYNNEISEKSEIFDDQFSVERPDGSNFTLKIRSTKLEDSAMYFCASSRQGQGRETQYFGPGTRLLVL.

The CDR3 region has the DNA TGTGCCAGCTCACCGATACCGGGACAGAATAGCAATCAGCCCCAGCATTTT. Translation: CASSPIPGQNSNQPQHF. V is TRBV18 and J is TRBJ1-5; 7 bases align to TRBD1. This CDR3 is built from 17 residues. Per germline, CDR1 KGHSH and CDR2 LQKENI. The V segment lost 3 bases and the J segment 0 bases; nucleotides outside the gene matches: 8. Supplemented by reference TRBV18 and TRBJ1-5, the full variable domain reads NAGVMQNPRHLVRRRGQEARLRCSPMKGHSHVYWYRQLPEEGLKFMVYLQKENIIDESGMPKERFSAEFPKEGPSILRIQQVVRGDSAAYFCASSPIPGQNSNQPQHFGDGTRLSIL.

As DNA, the CDR3 is TGCGCCAGCAGCGAGCGGACTGTAGGGGGGCCCCAGCATTTT. Amino acids: CASSERTVGGPQHF. The V gene is TRBV4-1, the J gene TRBJ1-5, with a weak D call TRBD1 (6 bases). The CDR3 consists of 14 residues. Germline V gene lookup returns CDR1 MGHRA and CDR2 YSYEKL. V was pared by 5 bases and J by 9 bases, with 17 bases between.

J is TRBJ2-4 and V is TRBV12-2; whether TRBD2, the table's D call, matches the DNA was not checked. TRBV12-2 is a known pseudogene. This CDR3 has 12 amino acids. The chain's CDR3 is CASRSDRGNRYF. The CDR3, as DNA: TGTGCAAGTCGCTCCGACCGGGGGAACAGGTACTTC.

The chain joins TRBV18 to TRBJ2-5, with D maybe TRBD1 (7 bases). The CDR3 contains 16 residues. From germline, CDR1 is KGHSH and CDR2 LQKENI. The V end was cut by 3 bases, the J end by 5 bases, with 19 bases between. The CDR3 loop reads CASSPFRDSLAETQYF. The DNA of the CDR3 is TGTGCCAGCTCACCGTTCCGGGACAGCCTAGCGGAGACCCAGTACTTC.